The next 27 T cell receptor beta chains were all read from a single sample in a study of blood T cell repertoires in COVID-19. Sequencing used immunoSEQ multiplex PCR; TCRdb keeps in-frame clones, though not all of them. The sample lists 200,000 to 300,000 clones; more than 65% were seen once. Sequencing was performed on peripheral blood. These receptors were collected from a man in his forties who had recovered from COVID-19.

The V gene is TRBV23-1, the J gene TRBJ2-7, with TRBD1 matching 7 bases. TRBV23-1 is labeled an ORF, and its function is uncertain. V trimming: 0 bases; J trimming: 4 bases; junction bases outside the gene matches: 18. CDR3 length equals 19 residues. CDR3 amino acids: CASSQSGLPTGSPDYEQYF. The DNA for the CDR3 is TGCGCCAGCAGTCAATCGGGATTACCGACAGGGTCGCCTGATTACGAGCAGTACTTC.

V usage is TRBV28 and J usage is TRBJ2-6, with D perhaps TRBD1 (6 bases). Trimming shortened V by 1 base and J by 0 bases, and 19 bases separated the two germline ends. Germline CDR1 MDHEN, CDR2 SYDVKM. The CDR3 has 20 amino acids. The CDR3: CASSLYPRTVLLSGANVLTF. As DNA, the CDR3 is TGTGCCAGCAGTTTATATCCGCGGACAGTCCTCCTCTCTGGGGCCAACGTCCTGACTTTC.

This clone has a handful of counts. This chain joins TRBV24-1 and TRBJ2-1; TRBD2 might be the D (5 bases). Germline V gene data show CDR1 as KGHDR and CDR2 as SFDVKD. The germline V and J ends were trimmed by 3 bases and 3 bases, with 11 bases remaining between them. The CDR3 runs 15 residues. The CDR3 sequence is CATSDPRTGYNEQFF. The CDR3 DNA reads as TGTGCCACCAGTGATCCTCGGACTGGCTACAATGAGCAGTTCTTC.

The chain recombines TRBV5-1 with TRBJ1-6; D is uncertain. CDR1 is SGHRS and CDR2 is YFSETQ in the germline V gene. The V and J ends lost 1 base and 8 bases respectively, with 13 bases between them. The CDR3 is 15 residues long. DNA for the CDR3: TGCGCCAGCAGCTTGAGGCGGCGGTCGGATTCACCCCTCCACTTT. It yields the protein CASSLRRRSDSPLHF.

This chain joins TRBV10-3 and TRBJ1-1; 9 bases fit TRBD1. The CDR3 runs to 15 residues. The germline gives CDR1 ENHRY, CDR2 SYGVKD. The V gene end was trimmed by 4 bases and the J gene end by 3 bases; junction bases not matched to a gene: 6. The CDR3 sequence: CAISGVQGADTEAFF. CDR3 nucleotide sequence: TGTGCCATCAGTGGGGTACAGGGGGCGGACACTGAAGCTTTCTTT.

As to this clone: Other DNA sequences within the sample encode an identical CDR3. V usage is TRBV30 and J usage is TRBJ2-7; D is unresolved. CDR1 is GTSNPN, CDR2 SVGIG, per germline (reference sequence). This CDR3 comprises 12 residues. Trimming took 0 bases from V and 4 from J, leaving 7 bases between them. CDR3: CAWSVLGYEQYF. For the CDR3, the DNA is TGTGCCTGGAGTGTACTCGGTTACGAGCAGTACTTC.

V and J are TRBV4-1 and TRBJ2-4; TRBD2 aligns across 14 bases. Germline V gene lookup returns CDR1 MGHRA and CDR2 YSYEKL. This CDR3 is 18 amino acids long. After removal of 5 bases from V and 0 bases from J, the junction contained 6 bases not matched to a gene. The CDR3 DNA sequence: TGCGCCAGCAGCGTGGGACTAGCGGGGGCCCTAGCCAAAAACATTCAGTACTTC. Encoded protein: CASSVGLAGALAKNIQYF.

The chain recombines TRBV5-1 with TRBJ2-5; 11 bases match TRBD2. Looked up from germline, CDR1 is SGHRS and CDR2 is YFSETQ. With 0 bases clipped from V and 4 bases from J, the junction kept 5 bases outside the gene matches. The CDR3 has 16 amino acids. CDR3 residues: CASSLAGGTSGETQYF. CDR3 in DNA: TGCGCCAGCAGCTTGGCTGGGGGGACTAGCGGAGAGACCCAGTACTTC.

Notes on this clone: At the DNA level, this CDR3 is encoded by other sequences in the same sample as well. J is TRBJ2-3 and V is TRBV11-2, with 9 bases matching TRBD2. CDR3 length: 16 residues. Trimming at V came to 3 bases and at J to 2 bases, leaving 6 bases not matched to a gene. The germline V gene has CDR1 SGHAT and CDR2 FQNNGV. As DNA, the CDR3 is TGTGCCAGCAGCTTGGGACTAGCCGGGACCACAGATACGCAGTATTTT. This encodes CASSLGLAGTTDTQYF. Using reference TRBV11-2 and TRBJ2-3 for the parts outside the CDR3, the full variable domain is EAGVAQSPRYKIIEKRQSVAFWCNPISGHATLYWYQQILGQGPKLLIQFQNNGVVDDSQLPKDRFSAERLKGVDSTLKIQPAKLEDSAVYLCASSLGLAGTTDTQYFGPGTRLTVL.

The V gene is TRBV6-2 or TRBV6-3, the J gene TRBJ2-3; TRBD1 matches at 10 bases. Germline assignment: CDR1 MNHEY and CDR2 SVGEGT. The trim removed 2 bases at V and 4 bases at J, leaving 3 bases unmatched. The CDR3 totals 15 residues. CDR3 protein: CASSYGTGEADTQYF. The DNA for the CDR3 is TGTGCCAGCAGTTACGGGACAGGGGAAGCAGATACGCAGTATTTT.

CDR3 coding DNA: TGTGCCAGCAGCTTAGGAACAGGTCGAAGCACTGAAGCTTTCTTT. Translated, it gives CASSLGTGRSTEAFF. The V call is TRBV7-2, the J call TRBJ1-1; the D gene is possibly TRBD1 (5 bases). Germline assignment: CDR1 SGHTA and CDR2 FQGNSA. Trimming took 1 base from V and 4 from J, leaving 13 bases between them. The CDR3 totals 15 residues.

The chain carries TRBV4-1 and TRBJ1-3; 8 bases map to TRBD1. Trimming removed 4 bases from V and 4 bases from J; junction bases left unmatched: 6. The germline V gene has CDR1 MGHRA and CDR2 YSYEKL. The CDR3 contains 15 residues. This chain's CDR3 is CASSPRTGTGNTIYF. The CDR3 region has the DNA TGCGCCAGCAGCCCGCGGACAGGGACAGGAAACACCATATATTTT.

The V call is TRBV27, the J call TRBJ1-5; 7 nucleotides agree with TRBD1. CDR1 and CDR2 from the germline V gene are MNHEY and SMNVEV (reference sequence). The CDR3 contains 19 residues. J lost 4 bases, V lost 5 bases, and 20 bases had no gene match. This CDR3 is CASSKGARGPWGKNQPQHF. The CDR3 DNA sequence: TGTGCCAGCAGTAAGGGGGCGCGGGGCCCCTGGGGGAAAAATCAGCCCCAGCATTTT.

The genes are TRBV30 and TRBJ2-7; 8 bases agree with TRBD2. The CDR3 sequence is 14 residues long. Germline assignment: CDR1 GTSNPN and CDR2 SVGIG (reference sequence). The V and J ends lost 3 bases and 4 bases, in that order; junction bases with no gene match: 8. The CDR3 nucleotides read TGTGCCTGGAGCACGGGACTAGGTGCGTACGAGCAGTACTTC. It is translated as CAWSTGLGAYEQYF.

V usage is TRBV6-5 and J usage is TRBJ2-2, with TRBD1 matching over 9 bases. V gave up 6 bases and J gave up 3 bases; unmatched junction bases: 5. This CDR3 region has 15 residues. Germline V gene data show CDR1 as MNHEY and CDR2 as SVGAGI. In DNA form, the CDR3 reads TGTGCCAGCAGATACGGGACAGGGTACACCGGGGAGCTGTTTTTT. It specifies CASRYGTGYTGELFF.

This rearrangement joins TRBV6-4 to TRBJ2-1; 12 bases line up with TRBD2. This CDR3 region has 15 residues. Unmatched junction bases numbered 7, after V lost 5 bases and J lost 8 bases. Germline V gene sequence: CDR1 MRHNA, CDR2 SNTAGT. As DNA, the CDR3 is TGTGCCAGCAGTTTCCTAGCGGGGGGGAGCGATGAGCAGTTCTTC. It yields the protein CASSFLAGGSDEQFF.

This chain joins TRBV9 and TRBJ2-1; a weak D match, TRBD1 (7 bases). The CDR3 contains 16 residues. With 4 bases removed from V and 9 bases from J, the gap between germline ends came to 23 bases. Germline V CDR1 and CDR2: SGDLS, YYNGEE. This chain's CDR3 is CASSFRDSIKGGEQFF. CDR3 nucleotide sequence: TGTGCCAGCAGCTTCCGGGACAGCATAAAGGGGGGTGAGCAGTTCTTC.

The genes are TRBV18 and TRBJ2-5; TRBD1 agrees at 7 bases. The CDR3 is 15 residues long. Germline V lookup: CDR1 KGHSH, CDR2 LQKENI. Germline trimming cut 4 bases from V and 4 bases from J; bases unmatched to any gene: 9. The CDR3, as DNA: TGTGCCAGCTCACAAACCTTGACAGGGCGAGAGACCCAGTACTTC. It codes for CASSQTLTGRETQYF.

The chain recombines TRBV19 with TRBJ2-7; D may be TRBD2 (7 bases). The CDR3 sequence is 14 residues long. Germline V gives CDR1 LNHDA, CDR2 SQIVND (reference sequence). V was pared by 1 base and J by 6 bases, with 13 bases between. DNA of the CDR3: TGTGCCAGTAGTATAGGAGAAGGGGGGGTCGAGCAGTACTTC. Its protein product is CASSIGEGGVEQYF.

This chain uses TRBV28 with TRBJ1-1; D is uncertain. This CDR3 comprises 14 residues. Looked up from germline, CDR1 is MDHEN and CDR2 is SYDVKM. Trimming left V 2 bases short and J 0 bases short, with 7 bases between. CDR3 sequence reads: CASSLPGMNTEAFF. CDR3 DNA sequence: TGTGCCAGCAGTTTACCGGGTATGAACACTGAAGCTTTCTTT.

The chain is built from TRBV28 and TRBJ1-1; unclear D gene. Looked up from germline, CDR1 is MDHEN and CDR2 is SYDVKM. Trimming stripped 5 bases from V and 0 bases from J, with 13 bases between. The CDR3 extends over 15 amino acids. The CDR3 bases are TGTGCCAGCAGTGCACGAGGAGGTATGAACACTGAAGCTTTCTTT. Translating gives CASSARGGMNTEAFF.

J is TRBJ1-2 and V is TRBV6-5, with no clear D. V was shortened by 6 bases and J by 6 bases, with 17 bases between the two germline ends. This CDR3 has 14 amino acids. Germline loops: CDR1 MNHEY, CDR2 SVGAGI. CDR3 nucleotide sequence: TGTGCCAGCAGCCGGCGAGGGCCCGACAATGGCTACACCTTC. Translation gives CASSRRGPDNGYTF.

The chain employs TRBV2 and TRBJ2-4; 7 bases align to TRBD1. Germline-derived CDR1 and CDR2 are SNHLY and FYNNEI. The CDR3 extends over 13 amino acids. V was pared by 7 bases and J by 7 bases, with 7 bases of the junction left unmatched. In DNA form, the CDR3 reads TGTGCCAGCAACGAAAGGGGGCCCAACATTCAGTACTTC. Translated, it gives CASNERGPNIQYF.

This rearrangement joins TRBV19 to TRBJ1-2, with D perhaps matching TRBD1 (6 bases). Germline V gene data show CDR1 as LNHDA and CDR2 as SQIVND (reference sequence). Trimming cost V 5 bases and J 7 bases, with 14 bases left between them. This CDR3 has 13 amino acids. Here the CDR3 reads CASSDRPERGYTF. Written as DNA, the CDR3 is TGTGCCAGTAGTGACAGGCCGGAACGTGGCTACACCTTC.

The chain recombines TRBV15 with TRBJ2-3, with TRBD1 as a possible D gene (5 bases). Germline CDR1 is LNHNV and CDR2 is YYDKDF (reference sequence). The ends were cut back, 5 bases at V and 2 bases at J, with 8 bases in the middle. The CDR3 is made up of 13 amino acids. The CDR3 DNA sequence: TGTGCCACCAGCTTGGGGCACACAGATACGCAGTATTTT. This sequence encodes CATSLGHTDTQYF.

J is TRBJ2-3 and V is TRBV29-1; TRBD1 matches at 7 bases. The CDR3 spans 13 residues. The V gene end was trimmed by 5 bases and the J gene end by 3 bases; junction bases not matched to a gene: 5. Germline V lookup: CDR1 SQVTM, CDR2 ANQGSEA. The chain's CDR3 is CSVRQGGTDTQYF. The CDR3 DNA reads as TGCAGCGTTCGACAGGGCGGAACAGATACGCAGTATTTT.

V gene TRBV18 combines with J gene TRBJ2-7; D uncertain. V lost 3 bases and J 3 bases, leaving 12 bases between the germline ends. CDR1 is KGHSH and CDR2 is LQKENI in the germline V gene. The CDR3 totals 14 residues. CDR3 coding DNA: TGTGCCAGCTCACCTCCGTCATCAGGCTACGAGCAGTACTTC. It translates to CASSPPSSGYEQYF. Complete variable domain (other parts from reference TRBV18 and TRBJ2-7): NAGVMQNPRHLVRRRGQEARLRCSPMKGHSHVYWYRQLPEEGLKFMVYLQKENIIDESGMPKERFSAEFPKEGPSILRIQQVVRGDSAAYFCASSPPSSGYEQYFGPGTRLTVT.